This record covers a single T cell receptor beta chain. This specimen belongs to a study of blood T cell repertoires in COVID-19. The CDR3 runs to 18 residues. V was shortened by 5 bases and J by 0 bases, with 20 bases between the two germline ends. Germline V CDR1 and CDR2: SGHTA, FQGNSA. Data came from immunoSEQ multiplex PCR; TCRdb stores just in-frame clones and leaves some out. The table lists about 280,000 clones, 88% of them singletons. The sample taken for sequencing was peripheral blood. The receptor's source is a man in his late teens or twenties with active or convalescent COVID-19. The chain links TRBV7-2 to TRBJ2-4, with D perhaps matching TRBD1 (6 bases). The CDR3 DNA is TGTGCCAGCAGCCGGGCGGGTACGGGACAACTAGCCAAAAACATTCAGTACTTC. Protein product: CASSRAGTGQLAKNIQYF.